This T cell receptor (beta chain) was found in a study of T-cell memory formation after mild COVID-19. Study-wide results and limits: Pre-infection memory harbored some responding clones, suggesting cross-reactive memory joined. CD4+ contracting clones were found mainly in CM and EM, and CD8+ ones in EMRA.

The CDR3 has 12 amino acids. V shed 9 bases and J 5 bases; nucleotides not matched to a gene: 1. Germline loops: CDR1 SGHNT, CDR2 YYREEE (reference sequence). TCR alpha and TCR beta cDNA libraries with sample barcodes and UMIs came from 5'RACE using constant-segment primers. TCRdb redid the calling of the 5' RACE reads with MiXCR, one entry per CDR3 protein. The sample holds roughly 410,000 distinct CDR3 sequences, approximately 24% seen once. This clonotype was observed a few times. Its antigen is still unknown. This TCR was sampled from an adult woman who had mild COVID-19 (a few samples of this study predate the infection). Cell type and time point are not known. Sequenced: PBMCs or a T cell subset sorted from them (not recorded which). The chain links TRBV5-4 to TRBJ2-3; 12 nucleotides agree with TRBD2. The CDR3, as DNA: TGTGCCACGGGACTAGCGGGAGATACGCAGTATTTT. Protein sequence: CATGLAGDTQYF. The entire variable domain, with the rest obtained from reference TRBV5-4 and TRBJ2-3, is as follows: ETGVTQSPTHLIKTRGQQVTLRCSSQSGHNTVSWYQQALGQGPQFIFQYYREEENGRGNFPPRFSGLQFPNYSSELNVNALELDDSALYLCATGLAGDTQYFGPGTRLTVL.